This T cell receptor (beta chain) was found in a study of vaccination and CD4 T cells after COVID-19. About the study: Samples after vaccination came a median 72 days past dose two, ranging 14 to 241. Overlapping spike peptides of SARS-CoV-2, HCoV-NL63, HCoV-OC43 and HCoV-229E were used, and cells were stimulated with them.

Treatment meaning: roughly 11-day PBMC culture with coronavirus spike peptide pools or control peptides (ViraFEST assay). With V trimmed by 7 bases and J by 1 base, 12 bases remained unmatched. The CDR3 is 17 residues long. The germline V gene has CDR1 SGHRS and CDR2 YFSETQ. Cultured CD4+ T-cell DNA underwent Oncomine TCR Beta short-read sequencing. Genomic DNA was isolated from cultured CD4+ T cells. A single record per CDR3 protein comes from TCRdb applying MiXCR to the PCR reads. The sample carries some 15,000 distinct CDR3 sequences, approximately 38% recorded once. This clonotype was observed a few times. Its specificity is not known.

The sample was CD4+ T cells from blood, cultured in vitro. The receptor's source is a human donor who had recovered from COVID-19. This chain connects TRBV5-1 to TRBJ2-5; 11 bases map to TRBD1. The CDR3 nucleotides are TGCGCCAGCGGACTTACCCCGGGACAGGGGGGCCAAGAGACCCAGTACTTC. Protein sequence: CASGLTPGQGGQETQYF.